What follows describes a single T cell receptor (beta chain). This sample is part of a study of blood T cell repertoires in COVID-19. Study-wide context: Nucleic acid was either cDNA or gDNA, and it came from T cells, B-cell-depleted T cells, or PBMCs.

This CDR3 contains 15 residues. Germline loops: CDR1 SNHLY, CDR2 FYNNEI. V lost 2 bases and J lost 7; bases outside the gene matches: 6. As processed by the authors: Reference gene primer amplification gave nucleated cell count estimates. Measured with immunoSEQ multiplex PCR; TCRdb has only the in-frame clones, and not every one. The V and J calls and clone size were taken over from that table, and D and trimming were inferred from the DNA. In the table there are 150,000 to 200,000 clones, roughly 79% of which are singletons. The sample comprised peripheral blood. V is TRBV2 and J is TRBJ1-5, with 9 bases identical to TRBD1. This sequence originates from a woman older than 75 with COVID-19, enrolled during active disease. The CDR3: CASSEMGTGSQPQHF. The CDR3 nucleotides are TGTGCCAGCAGTGAAATGGGGACAGGGAGCCAGCCCCAGCATTTT.